The 9 T cell receptor beta chains below come from one sample, sequenced in a study of lymphopenia after photon versus proton radiotherapy. The method was immunoSEQ multiplex PCR; TCRdb's version includes in-frame clones alone and lacks a portion of them. In the table there are tens of thousands of clones, just over 90% of which are singletons. Sequenced material: peripheral blood, taken from a patient treated with photon-based radiotherapy. The receptors shown here come from a woman aged 70-85 years with pancreatic cancer.

V and J are TRBV11-3 and TRBJ2-1; D might be TRBD1 or TRBD2, each matching 5 bases. Trimming removed 3 bases at V and 0 bases at J, with 9 bases between. CDR1 is SGHNT and CDR2 is YENEEA in the germline V gene. This CDR3 spans 15 amino acids. As DNA, the CDR3 is TGTGCCAGCAGCTTTAAGGGGAGCTCCTACAATGAGCAGTTCTTC. It translates to CASSFKGSSYNEQFF.

The chain joins TRBV19 to TRBJ1-2, with 9 nucleotides matching TRBD1. The germline gives CDR1 LNHDA, CDR2 SQIVND (reference sequence). V shed 2 bases, J shed 11 bases, and the junction held 12 bases outside the gene matches. This CDR3 has 15 residues. The CDR3 DNA reads TGTGCCAGTAGTATAACGGGCCAACAGGGGGCCCCTTACACCTTC. Its translation is CASSITGQQGAPYTF.

The chain has TRBV5-6 and TRBJ2-5; no reliable D call. V was trimmed by 2 bases and J by 4 bases, leaving 15 bases between them. The germline CDR1 and CDR2 sequences are SGHDT and YYEEEE. The CDR3 sequence is 15 residues long. The CDR3 is CASSFGSRRVETQYF. CDR3 nucleotide sequence: TGTGCCAGCAGCTTCGGCAGCCGTCGAGTAGAGACCCAGTACTTC. Full variable domain (rest looked up from reference TRBV5-6 and TRBJ2-5): DAGVTQSPTHLIKTRGQQVTLRCSPKSGHDTVSWYQQALGQGPQFIFQYYEEEERQRGNFPDRFSGHQFPNYSSELNVNALLLGDSALYLCASSFGSRRVETQYFGPGTRLLVL.

This clone appeared once. The chain links TRBV28 to TRBJ2-2; tentatively, D is TRBD1 or TRBD2 (5 bases each). Trimming stripped 5 bases from V and 3 bases from J, with 13 bases between. Germline CDR1 is MDHEN and CDR2 is SYDVKM. CDR3 length: 15 residues. Written as DNA, the CDR3 is TGTGCCAGCAGTGAGGGTGGGGCGTACACCGGGGAGCTGTTTTTT. It translates to CASSEGGAYTGELFF.

The chain combines TRBV10-3 with TRBJ1-3; no firm D call. Trimming took off 3 bases at V and 4 bases at J, with 10 bases between the two ends. The CDR3 is 14 residues long. Germline assignment: CDR1 ENHRY and CDR2 SYGVKD. CDR3 bases: TGTGCCATCAGTGAAACGATTTCAGGAAACACCATATATTTT. Protein sequence: CAISETISGNTIYF.

The CDR3 reads CASSSDILLYEQYF. CDR3 bases: TGTGCCAGCAGTAGCGACATTCTGCTCTACGAGCAGTACTTC. The chain joins TRBV6-6 to TRBJ2-7; D gene uncertain. V was trimmed by 5 bases and J by 3 bases, leaving 14 bases between them. This CDR3 spans 14 amino acids. Germline values: CDR1 MNHNY, CDR2 SVGAGI (reference sequence).

The CDR3 DNA is TGTGCCAGCAGCTTGGCCGGCAGGGACTACGAGCAGTACTTC. The encoded protein is CASSLAGRDYEQYF. V and J are TRBV5-4 and TRBJ2-7; D possibly corresponds to TRBD1 (5 bases). V gave up 0 bases and J gave up 3 bases, with 10 bases separating them. The CDR3 contains 14 residues. The V gene's germline CDR1 is SGHNT and CDR2 YYREEE (reference sequence). The complete variable domain, with remaining parts taken from reference TRBV5-4 and TRBJ2-7, reads ETGVTQSPTHLIKTRGQQVTLRCSSQSGHNTVSWYQQALGQGPQFIFQYYREEENGRGNFPPRFSGLQFPNYSSELNVNALELDDSALYLCASSLAGRDYEQYFGPGTRLTVT.

CDR3 DNA: TGTGCCAGTAGTGGGGCAGCCATACTAGCCAAAAACATTCAGTACTTC. Residues: CASSGAAILAKNIQYF. The V call is TRBV19, the J call TRBJ2-4; D is perhaps TRBD1 (5 bases). The germline gives CDR1 LNHDA, CDR2 SQIVND (reference sequence). Trimming stripped 5 bases from V and 0 bases from J, with 14 bases between. This CDR3 is 16 amino acids long.

The V and J genes are TRBV11-2 and TRBJ1-1, with 7 bases lining up with TRBD1. J gave up 2 bases and V 4 bases, and 4 bases lay outside the gene matches. The CDR3 has 14 amino acids. Germline V lookup: CDR1 SGHAT, CDR2 FQNNGV. The CDR3 sequence is CASSSDRINTEAFF. The CDR3 DNA follows: TGTGCCAGCAGCTCGGACAGGATTAACACTGAAGCTTTCTTT.